This T cell receptor (beta chain) originates from a study of CD4+ T cells in melanoma. General study results and limits: Neoantigen-specific CD4+ T cells in melanoma reportedly had diverse differentiation states. CD8+ T cell, macrophage and B cell function reportedly correlated with neoantigen-specific CD4+ T cells.

Clones were sequenced by immunoSEQ multiplex PCR, and TCRdb holds only the in-frame ones, with some missing. The sample includes some 150,000 clones, around 90% of them seen just once. The V gene's germline CDR1 is SNHLY and CDR2 FYNNEI. The CDR3 loop spans 15 amino acids. The V segment lost 8 bases and the J segment 6 bases; nucleotides outside the gene matches: 13. Notes on this clone: Its cognate antigen is unknown.

This receptor was identified in a human donor with melanoma. V is TRBV2 and J is TRBJ2-7; 10 bases are shared with TRBD1. The CDR3 nucleotides read TGTGCCAGCCTCAACAGAGGGACAGGGGTCGCCGAGCAGTACTTC. Its protein product is CASLNRGTGVAEQYF.